The 20 T cell receptor beta chains given below trace back to one sample, sequenced in a study of T cells in Graves' hyperthyroidism and ophthalmopathy. Amplification targeted TCR beta CDR3 regions from RNA transcripts. First-round RT-PCR with HTBI primers amplified the TCR CDR3 region. TCRdb re-called the multiplex PCR reads with MiXCR, one entry per CDR3 protein. The sample contains about 420,000 distinct CDR3 sequences, roughly 14% of which appear only once. The sample consisted of blood. These receptors all stem from a woman aged 18-30 years with Graves' hyperthyroidism.

This chain connects TRBV20-1 to TRBJ2-2; D is possibly TRBD1 or TRBD2 (5 bases each). The V end lost 3 bases, the J end lost 6 bases, and 17 bases lay between the germline ends. The germline CDR1 and CDR2 sequences are DFQATT and SNEGSKA (reference sequence). The CDR3 has 15 amino acids. The DNA of the CDR3 is TGCAGTGCTAGGGCGGCCGGGACCGCCGCCGGGGAGCTGTTTTTT. This gives the protein CSARAAGTAAGELFF.

The gene calls are TRBV14 and TRBJ1-6; 7 bases are shared with TRBD1. Germline CDR1 is SGHDN and CDR2 is FVKESK. The CDR3 consists of 14 residues. V gave up 3 bases and J gave up 8 bases; unmatched junction bases: 4. Here the CDR3 DNA reads TGTGCCAGCAGCCAGACAGGGTTGGATTCACCCCTCCACTTT. This gives the protein CASSQTGLDSPLHF.

This clonotype was counted ten times or more. V and J are TRBV5-1 and TRBJ1-2, with D uncertain. V shed 4 bases and J shed 4 bases, with 26 bases lying between them. Germline CDR1 is SGHRS and CDR2 is YFSETQ. The CDR3 totals 18 residues. This chain's CDR3 is CASSPSFGNQLASYGYTF. The CDR3 DNA reads TGCGCCAGCAGCCCGTCATTTGGTAACCAGCTAGCCAGCTATGGCTACACCTTC.

The chain is built from TRBV6-7 and TRBJ1-2; D unclear. TRBV6-7 is identified as an open reading frame with a role that is uncertain. V lost 1 base, J lost 4 bases, and 10 bases lay in between. The CDR3 consists of 14 residues. The CDR3 nucleotides read TGTGCCAGCAGTTACTTCCACCCTATCTATGGCTACACCTTC. Its translation is CASSYFHPIYGYTF.

This clonotype was observed at least ten times. The chain recombines TRBV7-8 with TRBJ2-7; tentative D call: TRBD1 (6 bases). The CDR3 contains 15 residues. CDR1 is SGHVS and CDR2 is FQNEAQ in the germline V gene. The ends were cut back, 2 bases at V and 0 bases at J, with 11 bases in the middle. The CDR3, as DNA: TGTGCCAGCAGCTTATGGGGGCCGAGCTCCTACGAGCAGTACTTC. This gives the protein CASSLWGPSSYEQYF.

This clonotype has a count of ten or more. V usage is TRBV15 and J usage is TRBJ2-7; D not certain. This CDR3 comprises 13 residues. Germline CDR1 and CDR2: LNHNV and YYDKDF (reference sequence). V dropped 0 bases and J dropped 3 bases, with 6 bases sitting between them. CDR3 in DNA: TGTGCCACCAGCAGAGACCCTTACTACGAGCAGTACTTC. This encodes CATSRDPYYEQYF.

This clonotype has at least ten counts. The chain joins TRBV28 to TRBJ1-1; D may be TRBD1 (5 bases). In germline, CDR1 is MDHEN, CDR2 SYDVKM. The V end was cut by 2 bases, the J end by 5 bases, with 15 bases between. The CDR3 totals 15 residues. CDR3 nucleotides: TGTGCCAGCAGTTTACTGGTGGGGGATAGGACTGAAGCTTTCTTT. This sequence encodes CASSLLVGDRTEAFF.

This clonotype has a count of ten or more. V is TRBV7-2 and J is TRBJ2-5; D uncertain. The CDR3 contains 13 residues. V was cut by 2 bases and J by 1 base, with 5 bases left in between. Germline-derived CDR1 and CDR2 are SGHTA and FQGNSA. Here the CDR3 DNA reads TGTGCCAGCAGCTTATTTGCCCAAGAGACCCAGTACTTC. This translates into CASSLFAQETQYF.

This clonotype has a count of ten or more. V and J are TRBV12-3 or TRBV12-4 and TRBJ2-1; 8 nucleotides align to TRBD1. CDR3 size: 14 residues. The V segment lost 7 bases and the J segment 6 bases; nucleotides outside the gene matches: 8. The CDR3: CASMGTGSRNEQFF. Written as DNA, the CDR3 is TGTGCCAGCATGGGGACAGGATCTCGCAATGAGCAGTTCTTC.

This clonotype occurred many times. The genes are TRBV2 and TRBJ2-5; TRBD2 matches at 11 bases. The CDR3 runs to 20 residues. The germline V gene encodes CDR1 SNHLY and CDR2 FYNNEI. With 1 base clipped from V and 4 bases from J, the junction kept 17 bases outside the gene matches. CDR3 coding DNA: TGTGCCAGCAGTGAAGATGCATGGGCTAGCGGGGGGCTGGGTGGAGAGACCCAGTACTTC. Its translation is CASSEDAWASGGLGGETQYF.

This clonotype was found a few times. The chain uses TRBV6-1 and TRBJ1-1; D not certain. The CDR3 runs 12 residues. V was cut by 5 bases and J by 6 bases, with 10 bases left in between. Germline assignment: CDR1 MNHNS and CDR2 SASEGT. CDR3 nucleotide sequence: TGTGCCAGCAGTTATCCGGGAGCTGAAGCTTTCTTT. Protein product: CASSYPGAEAFF.

This clonotype was recorded at least ten times. J is TRBJ2-7 and V is TRBV20-1; perhaps TRBD1 as D (6 bases). In germline, CDR1 is DFQATT, CDR2 SNEGSKA (reference sequence). This CDR3 has 15 amino acids. The V end was cut by 3 bases, the J end by 0 bases, with 15 bases between. This CDR3 reads CSARGAAINSYEQYF. In DNA, the CDR3 is TGCAGTGCTAGGGGGGCAGCAATAAACTCCTACGAGCAGTACTTC.

The CDR3 nucleotides are TGCGCCAGCAGCGGGGGACAGCTGAACACCGGGGAGCTGTTTTTT. This codes for CASSGGQLNTGELFF. J is TRBJ2-2 and V is TRBV5-1; 7 bases are a match to TRBD1. The germline V gene has CDR1 SGHRS and CDR2 YFSETQ. V shed 4 bases, J shed 1 base, and the junction held 4 bases outside the gene matches. The CDR3 contains 15 residues.

This clonotype was detected ten times or more. The chain joins TRBV7-9 to TRBJ2-5; D is unclear. This CDR3 spans 16 amino acids. Germline loops: CDR1 SEHNR, CDR2 FQNEAQ (reference sequence). The germline V and J ends were trimmed by 3 bases and 5 bases, with 19 bases remaining between them. This chain's CDR3 is CASSFSRFRAGETQYF. Written as DNA, the CDR3 is TGTGCCAGCAGCTTCTCCCGGTTCCGGGCCGGGGAGACCCAGTACTTC.

This clonotype occurred many times. The chain couples TRBV20-1 to TRBJ1-2; TRBD1 might be the D (6 bases). V lost 6 bases to trimming and J lost 0 bases, with 14 bases between them. The CDR3 is made up of 14 amino acids. CDR1 DFQATT and CDR2 SNEGSKA come from the germline V gene (reference sequence). CDR3 DNA: TGCAGTGCCCCCAGGGGCAGTCCTAACTATGGCTACACCTTC. Translating gives CSAPRGSPNYGYTF.

This clonotype has at least ten counts. CDR3 in amino acids: CATNSGASGNTEAFF. CDR3 DNA: TGTGCCACCAACTCCGGGGCTTCGGGGAACACTGAAGCTTTCTTT. This rearrangement joins TRBV24-1 to TRBJ1-1; D possibly corresponds to TRBD1 (5 bases). From germline, CDR1 is KGHDR and CDR2 SFDVKD. The length of the CDR3 is 15 residues. V was trimmed by 8 bases and J by 1 base, leaving 16 bases between them.

This chain uses TRBV20-1 with TRBJ1-2, with D unclear. The CDR3 contains 14 residues. The germline CDR1 and CDR2 sequences are DFQATT and SNEGSKA (reference sequence). Trimming stripped 1 base from V and 5 bases from J, with 14 bases between. The CDR3 spells CSARATGRGYGYTF. CDR3 nucleotides: TGCAGTGCTAGAGCGACGGGGAGAGGTTATGGCTACACCTTC.

On this clonotype: It may be a read error: a sequence one base away is much more abundant. J is TRBJ1-2 and V is TRBV2; TRBD1 is a possible D gene (6 bases). Per the germline V gene, CDR1 is SNHLY and CDR2 is FYNNEI. The CDR3 length is 13 residues. The V gene lost 6 bases and the J gene lost 4 bases, with 12 bases spanning the gap. For the CDR3, the DNA is TGTGCCAGCAGGGACAGTGAGGGCTATGGCTACACCTTC. Protein product: CASRDSEGYGYTF.

This clonotype has only a few counts. CDR3 bases: TGCGCCAGCAGAGTATATAATTCACCCCTCCACTTT. Its translation: CASRVYNSPLHF. V gene TRBV4-3 combines with J gene TRBJ1-6, with D hard to call. Between the trimmed V and J ends, which lost 6 bases and 4 bases, there was a span of 4 bases. The CDR3 length is 12 residues. Germline loops: CDR1 LGHNA, CDR2 YSLEER.

The gene calls are TRBV19 and TRBJ2-1, with unresolved D. Germline V gene data show CDR1 as LNHDA and CDR2 as SQIVND (reference sequence). This CDR3 is built from 13 residues. V dropped 7 bases and J dropped 6 bases, with 13 bases sitting between them. Here the CDR3 reads CASMGKLSNEQFF. CDR3 nucleotide sequence: TGTGCCAGTATGGGGAAGCTGAGCAATGAGCAGTTCTTC.